This TCR beta chain was retrieved from a study of Graves' ophthalmopathy and Graves' hyperthyroidism. CDR3 length: 15 amino acids. The germline CDR1 and CDR2 sequences are MGHRA and YSYEKL. V lost 0 bases and J 1 base, leaving 10 bases between the germline ends. RNA transcripts provided the template for amplifying TCR beta CDR3 regions. A first-round RT-PCR used HTBI primers, followed by a second-round multiplex PCR. TCRdb reanalysed the multiplex PCR reads using MiXCR and keeps one entry per CDR3 protein. The repertoire holds some 1.1 million distinct CDR3 sequences, about 36% seen once, with around 10% in the top ten. This clonotype was seen ten or more times.

The chain combines TRBV4-1 with TRBJ2-7; TRBD1 is a possible D gene (6 bases). The origin of this receptor is an adult man with Graves' hyperthyroidism. Material for sequencing was peripheral blood or thyroid tissue (not recorded which). The CDR3 sequence: CASSQDWQGSYEQYF. The DNA of the CDR3 is TGCGCCAGCAGCCAAGATTGGCAGGGGTCCTACGAGCAGTACTTC.